The 7 T cell receptor beta chains reported below all come from one sample, sequenced in a study of cytomegalovirus exposure and HLA in healthy donors. The PCR used 60 Vbeta and 13 Jbeta primers. Assay: immunoSEQ multiplex PCR; the TCRdb copy retains only in-frame clones and omits some. The sample records around 110,000 clones, 66% being singletons. Sequencing was carried out using PBMCs. These receptors were obtained from a man between 18 and 29 years old in good health and CMV-seronegative.

The genes are TRBV11-3 and TRBJ2-1; 9 bases match TRBD2. Trimming at V came to 1 base and at J to 8 bases, leaving 3 bases not matched to a gene. This CDR3 spans 14 amino acids. The germline CDR1 and CDR2 sequences are SGHNT and YENEEA. The CDR3 region is CASSLVSGSDEQFF. Here the CDR3 DNA reads TGTGCCAGCAGCTTAGTTAGCGGGAGCGATGAGCAGTTCTTC.

This sequence joins TRBV10-3 and TRBJ1-2; 7 nucleotides line up with TRBD1. Trimming at V came to 0 bases and at J to 8 bases, leaving 3 bases not matched to a gene. The CDR3 consists of 13 residues. Germline V CDR1 and CDR2: ENHRY, SYGVKD. The CDR3 region has the DNA TGTGCCATCAGTGAGTCAGAGGGGGCCGGCTACACCTTC. This codes for CAISESEGAGYTF.

In this sample, this clone turned up a few times. The chain couples TRBV15 to TRBJ1-1; TRBD1 might be the D (5 bases). Trimming left V 0 bases short and J 6 bases short, with 11 bases between. Germline CDR1 LNHNV, CDR2 YYDKDF (reference sequence). This CDR3 is built from 14 residues. CDR3 DNA: TGTGCCACCAGCAGAGATCGGTCGGGGGCTGAAGCTTTCTTT. This encodes CATSRDRSGAEAFF.

The genes are TRBV15 and TRBJ2-3, with TRBD2 matching over 14 bases. The CDR3 covers 17 residues. From germline, CDR1 is LNHNV and CDR2 YYDKDF (reference sequence). The trim removed 3 bases at V and 4 bases at J, leaving 6 bases unmatched. CDR3 region: CATSRPLGLAGADTQYF. CDR3 sequence (DNA): TGTGCCACCAGCAGGCCATTGGGACTAGCGGGAGCAGATACGCAGTATTTT.

The CDR3: CASSVAVLNEQFF. Here the CDR3 DNA reads TGTGCCAGCAGCGTAGCTGTACTTAATGAGCAGTTCTTC. This chain uses TRBV9 with TRBJ2-1; the D is unclear. V was trimmed by 0 bases and J by 7 bases, leaving 8 bases between them. Germline V gene data show CDR1 as SGDLS and CDR2 as YYNGEE. This CDR3 is built from 13 residues.

This chain joins TRBV18 and TRBJ1-2; TRBD1 matches at 8 bases. The CDR3 totals 15 residues. Germline trimming cut 4 bases from V and 8 bases from J; bases unmatched to any gene: 12. Germline V gene data show CDR1 as KGHSH and CDR2 as LQKENI. The CDR3, as DNA: TGTGCCAGCTCACAAGGGGCGGACAGGGTCGGGGGCTACACCTTC. The encoded protein is CASSQGADRVGGYTF.

This rearrangement joins TRBV6-1 to TRBJ2-3; 7 bases line up with TRBD1. In germline, CDR1 is MNHNS, CDR2 SASEGT. The V segment lost 3 bases and the J segment 5 bases; nucleotides outside the gene matches: 11. The CDR3 is 16 residues long. The DNA of the CDR3 is TGTGCCAGCAGTGATCGGGCAGGGGGTGGGGTAGATACGCAGTATTTT. Its protein product is CASSDRAGGGVDTQYF.